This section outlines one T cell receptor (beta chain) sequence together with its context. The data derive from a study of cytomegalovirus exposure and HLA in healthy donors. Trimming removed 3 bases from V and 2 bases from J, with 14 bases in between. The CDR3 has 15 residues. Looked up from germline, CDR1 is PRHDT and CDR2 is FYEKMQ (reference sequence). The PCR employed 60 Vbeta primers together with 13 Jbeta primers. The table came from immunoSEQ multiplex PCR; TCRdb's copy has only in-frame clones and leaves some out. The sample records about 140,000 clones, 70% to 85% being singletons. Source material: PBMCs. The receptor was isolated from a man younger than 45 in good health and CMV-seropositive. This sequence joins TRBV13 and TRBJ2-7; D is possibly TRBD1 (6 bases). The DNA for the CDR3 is TGTGCCAGCAGCTTCCTGGGTCAGGGGACCTACGAGCAGTACTTC. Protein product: CASSFLGQGTYEQYF. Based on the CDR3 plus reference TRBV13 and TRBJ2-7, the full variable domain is AAGVIQSPRHLIKEKRETATLKCYPIPRHDTVYWYQQGPGQDPQFLISFYEKMQSDKGSIPDRFSAQQFSDYHSELNMSSLELGDSALYFCASSFLGQGTYEQYFGPGTRLTVT.